Listed below are T cell receptor beta chains from one sample, sequenced in a study of cytomegalovirus exposure and HLA in healthy donors. The protocol was immunoSEQ multiplex PCR, while the TCRdb copy is restricted to in-frame clones and leaves out a portion. The profile shows about 250,000 clones, 78% of them singletons. Material: PBMCs. The receptors stem from a boy aged 5-17 years in good health and CMV-seronegative. CDR3s include the opening cysteine and the closing phenylalanine or tryptophan. D genes are given only for firm matches. Expanded clones are given a class, and other clones once, few, many or no size at all.

D gene,clone size,V gene,J gene,CDR3 protein,CDR3 DNA
.,.,TRBV6-5,TRBJ1-5,CASSLVLGLNQPQHF,TGTGCCAGCAGTCTAGTCCTGGGGCTGAATCAGCCCCAGCATTTT
.,.,TRBV7-2,TRBJ2-1,CASSLLGGQNEQFF,TGTGCCAGCAGCTTACTCGGAGGGCAGAATGAGCAGTTCTTC
TRBD2,once,TRBV6-1,TRBJ2-3,CASWGGGPDTQYF,TGTGCCAGTTGGGGGGGAGGCCCAGATACGCAGTATTTT
TRBD1,.,TRBV27,TRBJ1-2,CASRIRTGPSNYGYTF,TGTGCCAGCAGAATCCGGACAGGACCTTCTAACTATGGCTACACCTTC
.,.,TRBV5-5,TRBJ1-2,CASSLSVDRRDYGYTF,TGTGCCAGCAGCTTGTCCGTAGACCGACGGGACTATGGCTACACCTTC
TRBD1,.,TRBV5-1,TRBJ1-5,CASSATGNSNQPQHF,TGCGCCAGCAGCGCGACAGGGAATAGCAATCAGCCCCAGCATTTT
.,.,TRBV1,TRBJ1-1,CTSSQVPGEGYTEAFF,TGCACCAGCAGCCAAGTCCCAGGGGAGGGATACACTGAAGCTTTCTTT
.,.,TRBV6-5,TRBJ1-2,CASRVDSFYYGYTF,TGTGCCAGCAGGGTCGACAGTTTCTACTATGGCTACACCTTC
.,once,TRBV2,TRBJ1-2,CASSEQYYGYTF,TGTGCCAGCAGTGAGCAGTACTATGGCTACACCTTC
.,.,TRBV12-5,TRBJ1-2,CASGWTAFYGYTF,TGTGCTAGTGGTTGGACAGCCTTCTATGGCTACACCTTC
.,.,TRBV5-6,TRBJ2-7,CASSLVVDEQYF,TGTGCCAGCAGCTTGGTCGTAGACGAGCAGTACTTC
.,few,TRBV9,TRBJ2-7,CASSAETASGEQYF,TGTGCCAGCAGCGCCGAGACGGCCAGCGGAGAGCAGTACTTC
.,.,TRBV9,TRBJ2-7,CASSVGGQGYEQYF,TGTGCCAGCAGCGTAGGGGGGCAAGGCTACGAGCAGTACTTC
TRBD1,.,TRBV7-8,TRBJ2-3,CASSPPWDSRTDTQYF,TGTGCCAGCAGCCCGCCCTGGGACAGCCGCACAGATACGCAGTATTTT
TRBD1,.,TRBV5-6,TRBJ2-7,CASSRTGSEQYF,TGTGCCAGCAGCCGGACAGGGTCCGAGCAGTACTTC
.,few,TRBV9,TRBJ1-1,CASSVGGRVNTEAFF,TGTGCCAGCAGCGTAGGGGGCAGGGTGAACACTGAAGCTTTCTTT
TRBD1,few,TRBV30,TRBJ1-1,CAWSASPGQPNTEAFF,TGTGCCTGGAGTGCCTCTCCGGGACAGCCGAACACTGAAGCTTTCTTT